The 8 T cell receptor beta chains below come from one sample, sequenced in a study of lymphopenia after photon versus proton radiotherapy. Profiling relied on immunoSEQ multiplex PCR, and the TCRdb table lists in-frame clones only, not all of them. The sample records about 26,000 clones, around 83% being singletons. The material was peripheral blood, obtained from a patient treated with photon-based radiotherapy. The receptors were sampled from a woman aged 45-65 years with pancreatic cancer.

V gene TRBV10-1 combines with J gene TRBJ2-3; D perhaps matches TRBD2 (6 bases). Germline V lookup: CDR1 WNHNN, CDR2 SYGVQD (reference sequence). The CDR3 extends over 15 amino acids. Trimming left V 2 bases short and J 2 bases short, with 11 bases between. CDR3 sequence reads: CASSEDTSFTDTQYF. CDR3 DNA: TGCGCCAGCAGTGAGGATACTAGCTTCACAGATACGCAGTATTTT.

The J gene is TRBJ2-3, the V gene TRBV6-1; 11 bases fit TRBD2. The V and J ends lost 11 bases and 3 bases, in that order; junction bases with no gene match: 10. This CDR3 region has 15 residues. Germline-derived CDR1 and CDR2 are MNHNS and SASEGT. The CDR3 reads CAGRELAGVTDTQYF. The CDR3 DNA follows: TGTGCCGGCCGGGAACTAGCGGGAGTAACAGATACGCAGTATTTT.

The V and J genes are TRBV7-9 and TRBJ2-2, with 14 nucleotides matching TRBD2. This CDR3 is built from 14 residues. Trimming cost V 7 bases and J 8 bases; bases outside gene matches: 3. Germline V lookup: CDR1 SEHNR, CDR2 FQNEAQ (reference sequence). As DNA, the CDR3 is TGTGCCAGCACCGGGACTAGCGGGAGAGGGGAGCTGTTTTTT. Translation gives CASTGTSGRGELFF.

The chain is built from TRBV2 and TRBJ2-1; a possible D gene is TRBD1 (5 bases). The V gene's germline CDR1 is SNHLY and CDR2 FYNNEI. Trimming left V 6 bases short and J 4 bases short, with 10 bases between. The CDR3 has 13 residues. The CDR3 DNA reads TGTGCCAGCAGGGTCCAGGGTTACAATGAGCAGTTCTTC. Translation: CASRVQGYNEQFF.

The chain employs TRBV7-9 and TRBJ2-7; possible D gene TRBD1, 8 bases. The V gene lost 5 bases and the J gene lost 2 bases, with 19 bases spanning the gap. The CDR3 covers 16 residues. CDR1 and CDR2 from the germline V gene are SEHNR and FQNEAQ (reference sequence). The CDR3 bases are TGTGCCAGCAGCCCAGCGGGGCTACAGGGGGCCTACGAGCAGTACTTC. The encoded protein is CASSPAGLQGAYEQYF.

V is TRBV27 and J is TRBJ2-7; D might be TRBD2 (7 bases). The CDR3 sequence is 14 residues long. V was clipped by 2 bases and J by 2 bases, with 10 bases between them. The V gene's germline CDR1 is MNHEY and CDR2 SMNVEV (reference sequence). This CDR3 reads CASSLRGGTYEQYF. The CDR3, as DNA: TGTGCCAGCAGTTTAAGGGGGGGAACCTACGAGCAGTACTTC.

The chain employs TRBV28 and TRBJ2-2; 8 positions agree with TRBD2. This CDR3 region has 16 residues. J was trimmed by 7 bases and V by 5 bases; bases with no gene match: 12. The V gene's germline CDR1 is MDHEN and CDR2 SYDVKM. This CDR3 reads CASSEEVAGKDGELFF. In DNA, the CDR3 is TGTGCCAGCAGTGAGGAGGTAGCGGGAAAGGACGGGGAGCTGTTTTTT.

The chain carries TRBV5-1 and TRBJ2-2, with D possibly matching TRBD1 (5 bases). The V end lost 3 bases, the J end lost 1 base, and 16 bases lay between the germline ends. The CDR3 length is 17 residues. Germline assignment: CDR1 SGHRS and CDR2 YFSETQ. CDR3: CASSSRQLNQNTGELFF. The CDR3 DNA reads TGCGCCAGCAGCTCCCGACAGCTTAACCAGAACACCGGGGAGCTGTTTTTT.